What follows are 3 T cell receptor beta chains derived from one specimen sequenced in a study of identical twins. From the 5' RACE reads, TCRdb called clonotypes with MiXCR, one entry per CDR3 protein. The sample contains around 1.7 million distinct CDR3 sequences, under 35% of which appear only once. Sequenced material: cord blood. These receptors were obtained from a newborn girl in good health.

The CDR3 loop is CASSPTGATYTDTQYF. CDR3 bases: TGTGCCAGCAGTCCCACAGGGGCCACCTACACAGATACGCAGTATTTT. This chain joins TRBV7-6 and TRBJ2-3; 7 nucleotides match TRBD1. CDR1 and CDR2 from the germline V gene are SGHVS and FNYEAQ. The CDR3 has 16 amino acids. Losses at the gene ends were 6 bases for V and 2 bases for J; bases not matched to a gene: 11.

V gene TRBV7-2 combines with J gene TRBJ2-1; 11 bases agree with TRBD2. The trim removed 5 bases at V and 3 bases at J, leaving 6 bases unmatched. The germline V gene encodes CDR1 SGHTA and CDR2 FQGNSA. The CDR3 has 16 amino acids. The CDR3 region has the DNA TGTGCCAGCAGCATAACCGGGACTAGCGGCTACAATGAGCAGTTCTTC. Translated, it gives CASSITGTSGYNEQFF.

Concerning this clonotype itself: One junction end disagrees with the germline gene, perhaps due to a read error. This chain connects TRBV20-1 to TRBJ2-7; D not certain. The CDR3 contains 14 residues. CDR1 is DFQATT and CDR2 is SNEGSKA in the germline V gene (reference sequence). The CDR3 spells CSARPILSSYEEYF. The DNA of the CDR3 is TGCAGTGCTAGACCAATACTGAGCTCCTACGAGGAGTACTTC.